This T cell receptor beta chain was identified in a study of post-analysis software for immune sequencing data. The overall study: Secondary progressive, relapsing-remitting and progressive-relapsing multiple sclerosis were among the included disease courses. Findings of the study overall: F-measure co-clustering was strong for batch-matched samples. Multiple sclerosis was associated with a significant reduction in normalized Chao1 diversity relative to controls. About five TRBV segments, including TRBV5-6, TRBV5-1 and TRBV20-1, were more frequent in patients than controls.

The V gene's germline CDR1 is ENHRY and CDR2 SYGVKD. The CDR3 has 16 residues. In the case of this clonotype: Antigen specificity is unknown. The junction differs from germline at one of its ends, possibly a read error.

cDNA libraries for TCR beta contained unique molecular identifiers. The authors obtained 400,000 to 600,000 cDNA molecules from approximately 1 to 10 million T cells. TCRdb passed the PCR reads through MiXCR, listing each CDR3 protein once. The sample has 250,000 to 300,000 distinct CDR3 sequences; 35% to 40% are singletons. The genes are TRBV10-3 and TRBJ2-7, with a weak D call TRBD1 (5 bases). The sequenced sample was blood. This clonotype was obtained from a girl under 18 with multiple sclerosis. CDR3 region: CAISESGDRHTYERYF. CDR3 nucleotide sequence: TGCGCCATCAGTGAGTCTGGTGACAGACACACCTACGAGCGGTACTTC.